One sample yielded the 15 T cell receptor beta chains listed below, sequenced in a study of blood T cell repertoires in COVID-19. Sequencing used immunoSEQ multiplex PCR; TCRdb keeps in-frame clones, though not all of them. The data contain 200,000 to 250,000 clones, around 86% of them seen just once; the ten biggest clones take up 1.5% to 2%. The specimen sequenced was peripheral blood. Receptor source: a woman aged 55-75 years who had recovered from COVID-19.

The V and J genes are TRBV7-2 and TRBJ2-7; the D gene is possibly TRBD2 (6 bases). Germline-derived CDR1 and CDR2 are SGHTA and FQGNSA. This CDR3 has 16 amino acids. The V and J ends lost 5 bases and 0 bases respectively, with 17 bases between them. The CDR3 DNA reads TGTGCCAGCAGCCCAAGGGGAGGATCTATCTCCTACGAGCAGTACTTC. Amino acids: CASSPRGGSISYEQYF.

The chain carries TRBV28 and TRBJ1-2; TRBD1 might be the D (6 bases). This CDR3 spans 14 amino acids. Trimming removed 5 bases from V and 3 bases from J, with 13 bases in between. CDR1 is MDHEN, CDR2 SYDVKM, per germline. CDR3 nucleotides: TGTGCCAGCAGTATTCCCGACAGGCACTATGGCTACACCTTC. Translating it yields CASSIPDRHYGYTF.

This chain uses TRBV5-4 with TRBJ1-3; D may be TRBD1 (6 bases). The V gene's germline CDR1 is SGHNT and CDR2 YYREEE (reference sequence). This CDR3 region has 17 residues. Trimming removed 1 base at V and 3 bases at J, with 17 bases between. The CDR3 nucleotides read TGTGCCAGCAGCTTGAGGGGGTTGGTGACTGGTGGAAACACCATATATTTT. As protein: CASSLRGLVTGGNTIYF.

V gene TRBV28 combines with J gene TRBJ1-4; 9 bases match TRBD1. Germline assignment: CDR1 MDHEN and CDR2 SYDVKM. Unmatched junction bases numbered 6, after V lost 4 bases and J lost 6 bases. The CDR3 consists of 15 residues. The CDR3 reads CASSSRDRVDEKLFF. The CDR3 nucleotides read TGTGCCAGCAGTTCTCGGGACAGGGTTGATGAAAAACTGTTTTTT.

The genes are TRBV27 and TRBJ2-3, with 10 bases aligning to TRBD2. J was trimmed by 3 bases and V by 6 bases; bases with no gene match: 0. Germline V gives CDR1 MNHEY, CDR2 SMNVEV (reference sequence). This CDR3 has 13 amino acids. The CDR3 spells CASRLAGTDTQYF. In DNA form, the CDR3 reads TGTGCCAGCAGACTAGCGGGGACAGATACGCAGTATTTT.

The chain joins TRBV28 to TRBJ1-2; D is ambiguous. V lost 7 bases and J lost 2, with 14 bases in between. Germline CDR1 MDHEN, CDR2 SYDVKM. The CDR3 runs 14 residues. In DNA, the CDR3 is TGTGCCAGCACCCTCCCACCGGGGAACTATGGCTACACCTTC. Translation gives CASTLPPGNYGYTF.

The rearrangement joins TRBV7-8 to TRBJ1-5, with D tentatively TRBD1 (6 bases). CDR3 length equals 16 residues. Germline V gene sequence: CDR1 SGHVS, CDR2 FQNEAQ. The V gene lost 4 bases and the J gene lost 4 bases, with 17 bases spanning the gap. The CDR3 spells CASSSYRVPYNQPQHF. The DNA of the CDR3 is TGTGCCAGCAGCTCCTACAGGGTTCCGTATAATCAGCCCCAGCATTTT.

The rearrangement joins TRBV6-5 to TRBJ1-5; D ambiguous. Trimming cost V 6 bases and J 6 bases, with 18 bases left between them. There are 15 residues in the CDR3. Germline CDR1 is MNHEY and CDR2 is SVGAGI. CDR3 in amino acids: CASSREPNPVQPQHF. The CDR3 DNA is TGTGCCAGCAGCCGGGAACCCAATCCGGTTCAGCCCCAGCATTTT.

The genes are TRBV9 and TRBJ2-1; D might be TRBD2 (5 bases). The V end was cut by 2 bases, the J end by 5 bases, with 5 bases between. The CDR3 spans 12 residues. The germline gives CDR1 SGDLS, CDR2 YYNGEE. Here the CDR3 DNA reads TGTGCCAGCAGCGTCGGGAACAATGAGCAGTTCTTC. Protein: CASSVGNNEQFF.

The chain employs TRBV9 and TRBJ1-6, with 8 positions matching TRBD1. Germline CDR1 and CDR2: SGDLS and YYNGEE. With 4 bases clipped from V and 2 bases from J, the junction kept 2 bases outside the gene matches. The CDR3 is made up of 15 amino acids. The CDR3: CASSKTGAYNSPLHF. The CDR3 coding sequence is TGTGCCAGCAGCAAGACAGGGGCCTATAATTCACCCCTCCACTTT. The whole variable domain, remainder taken from reference TRBV9 and TRBJ1-6, is DSGVTQTPKHLITATGQRVTLRCSPRSGDLSVYWYQQSLDQGLQFLIQYYNGEERAKGNILERFSAQQFPDLHSELNLSSLELGDSALYFCASSKTGAYNSPLHFGNGTRLTVT.

V is TRBV4-1 and J is TRBJ1-5, with a weak D call TRBD1 (5 bases). The CDR3 is made up of 16 amino acids. V lost 0 bases and J 2 bases, leaving 11 bases between the germline ends. Germline V lookup: CDR1 MGHRA, CDR2 YSYEKL. The CDR3 nucleotides are TGCGCCAGCAGCCAAGATGGGGGGGAAGGCAATCAGCCCCAGCATTTT. Encoded protein: CASSQDGGEGNQPQHF.

This clone has just one count. The rearrangement uses TRBV6-5 and TRBJ1-5, with TRBD1 matching over 8 bases. Germline V gene lookup returns CDR1 MNHEY and CDR2 SVGAGI. Trimming cost V 5 bases and J 7 bases; bases outside gene matches: 7. This CDR3 spans 14 amino acids. The CDR3 nucleotides read TGTGCCAGCAGTCGACAGGGGTGGCACCAGCCCCAGCATTTT. It yields the protein CASSRQGWHQPQHF.

The rearrangement joins TRBV18 to TRBJ1-4; 7 nucleotides match TRBD1. The CDR3 length is 14 residues. Germline values: CDR1 KGHSH, CDR2 LQKENI. V was clipped by 3 bases and J by 8 bases; unmatched bases: 6. This CDR3 reads CASSPTGRGEKLFF. CDR3 coding DNA: TGTGCCAGCTCACCGACAGGGCGAGGGGAAAAACTGTTTTTT.

The chain employs TRBV28 and TRBJ1-1; D perhaps matches TRBD1 (5 bases). Germline values: CDR1 MDHEN, CDR2 SYDVKM. V was shortened by 9 bases and J by 1 base, with 15 bases between the two germline ends. The CDR3 covers 14 residues. The DNA of the CDR3 is TGTGCCAGTTGGGGCAGGGCGTGGAACACTGAAGCTTTCTTT. Its protein product is CASWGRAWNTEAFF.

Here the CDR3 reads CTTRTEAFF. The DNA of the CDR3 is TGCACCACCAGGACTGAAGCTTTCTTT. V usage is TRBV20-1 and J usage is TRBJ1-1; D call uncertain. Germline CDR1 DFQATT, CDR2 SNEGSKA (reference sequence). The CDR3 covers 9 residues.